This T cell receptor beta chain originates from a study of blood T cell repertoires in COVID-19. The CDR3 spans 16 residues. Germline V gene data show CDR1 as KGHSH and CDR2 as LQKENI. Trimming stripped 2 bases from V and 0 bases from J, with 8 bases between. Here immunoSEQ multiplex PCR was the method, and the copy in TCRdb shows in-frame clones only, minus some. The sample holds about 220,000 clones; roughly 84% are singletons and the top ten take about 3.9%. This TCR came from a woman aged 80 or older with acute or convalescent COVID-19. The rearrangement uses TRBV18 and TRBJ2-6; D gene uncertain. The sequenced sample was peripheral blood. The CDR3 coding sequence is TGTGCCAGCTCACCAGCGGTTACCTCTGGGGCCAACGTCCTGACTTTC. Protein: CASSPAVTSGANVLTF.